The T cell receptor beta chain under discussion was sequenced for a study of T cell repertoires and leukemia-associated antigens. This clonotype was detected a few times. Its antigen is undetermined. One entry per CDR3 protein, called by TCRdb with MiXCR from the 5' RACE reads. Of roughly 12,000 distinct CDR3 sequences in the sample, about two fifths were seen once. Trimming took off 3 bases at V and 3 bases at J, with 13 bases between the two ends. The CDR3 runs to 15 residues. Germline loops: CDR1 SGHRS, CDR2 YFSETQ. The TCR was taken from a female donor in good health. The chain combines TRBV5-1 with TRBJ2-1, with a tentative D call TRBD2 (5 bases). Sequencing was performed on CD3+ T cells sorted from blood and cultured. The CDR3 loop is CASSSGADFYNEQFF. In nucleotides, the CDR3 is TGCGCCAGCAGCTCAGGAGCGGATTTCTACAATGAGCAGTTCTTC.